These T cell receptor beta chains were read from a single sample in a study of T cell responses to AZD1222 COVID-19 vaccine. Using immunoSEQ multiplex PCR, the repertoire was profiled, and TCRdb retains in-frame clones only, with some absent. This table has 100,000 to 150,000 clones, around 92% appearing once. The specimen comprised peripheral blood, sampled on day 0 of AZD1222 vaccination. Receptor source: an adult in good health. Each CDR3 is given with its conserved first and last residue. D genes are given only for firm matches. Where a row states a size, it is once, few, many or the class of an expanded clone; other rows omit it.

d_gene | abundance | j_gene | v_gene | CDR3aa | CDR3nt
TRBD1 | - | TRBJ2-7 | TRBV10-3 | CAIQSQTGGAYEQYF | TGTGCCATCCAGAGCCAGACAGGGGGGGCATACGAGCAGTACTTC
- | once | TRBJ1-2 | TRBV18 | CASSPGASGGDGYTF | TGTGCCAGCTCACCGGGAGCTAGTGGGGGCGATGGCTACACCTTC
- | - | TRBJ2-1 | TRBV11-2 | CASSRKYGEQFF | TGTGCCAGCAGCCGAAAGTACGGCGAGCAGTTCTTC
TRBD1 | - | TRBJ1-2 | TRBV28 | CASNPQGARGYGYTF | TGTGCCAGCAACCCACAGGGGGCGCGGGGCTATGGCTACACCTTC
- | - | TRBJ1-1 | TRBV7-8 | CASSLGAFF | TGTGCCAGCAGCCTCGGAGCTTTCTTT
- | - | TRBJ1-1 | TRBV29-1 | CSVVVVGHNTEAFF | TGCAGCGTTGTGGTTGTAGGGCATAACACTGAAGCTTTCTTT
- | - | TRBJ1-2 | TRBV4-3 | CASSQDRAGTYTF | TGCGCCAGCAGCCAAGATCGGGCAGGGACCTACACCTTC
- | - | TRBJ1-6 | TRBV28 | CASSSPRGGLFSPLHF | TGTGCCAGCAGTTCACCTCGTGGGGGCCTCTTCTCACCCCTCCACTTT
- | - | TRBJ1-2 | TRBV7-2 | CASSFPAGGLAGYTF | TGTGCCAGCAGCTTCCCGGCGGGGGGTCTTGCTGGCTACACCTTC
- | - | TRBJ1-2 | TRBV2 | CARGSMGFYTF | TGTGCCAGGGGATCCATGGGGTTTTACACCTTC
- | - | TRBJ2-3 | TRBV29-1 | CSAHQGSDTQYF | TGCAGCGCCCATCAGGGATCAGATACGCAGTATTTT
TRBD2 | - | TRBJ2-1 | TRBV29-1 | CSVESGTSGNYEQFF | TGCAGCGTTGAGTCTGGGACTAGCGGGAACTATGAGCAGTTCTTC
- | - | TRBJ1-2 | TRBV16 | CASSSKAQGGYYGYTF | TGTGCCAGCAGCTCAAAAGCACAGGGTGGATACTATGGCTACACCTTC
- | - | TRBJ1-4 | TRBV5-1 | CASSLGGYEKLFF | TGCGCCAGCAGCTTGGGTGGTTATGAAAAACTGTTTTTT
- | - | TRBJ2-3 | TRBV5-4 | CASTRPGLEQYF | TGTGCCAGCACCCGTCCCGGACTGGAGCAGTATTTT
TRBD1 | - | TRBJ2-7 | TRBV6-1 | CASSETLTGIYEQYF | TGTGCCAGCAGTGAAACCCTGACAGGGATATACGAGCAGTACTTC
- | - | TRBJ1-1 | TRBV28 | CASSPRSVRGTEAFF | TGTGCCAGCAGTCCACGGAGCGTCCGGGGCACTGAAGCTTTCTTT
- | - | TRBJ1-4 | TRBV7-2 | CASSLGVGKLFF | TGTGCCAGCAGCTTAGGGGTCGGAAAACTGTTTTTT
TRBD2 | once | TRBJ2-1 | TRBV9 | CASSVGLAGVGEQFF | TGTGCCAGCAGCGTAGGGCTAGCGGGGGTCGGTGAGCAGTTCTTC
- | - | TRBJ2-7 | TRBV6-1 | CASSEVYSSEQYF | TGTGCCAGCAGTGAAGTATATAGCTCCGAGCAGTACTTC
- | - | TRBJ1-2 | TRBV6-1 | CASSEARQNHYGYTF | TGTGCCAGCAGTGAAGCGCGACAGAACCACTATGGCTACACCTTC
TRBD2 | - | TRBJ2-2 | TRBV29-1 | CSVELETSGGPGELFF | TGCAGCGTTGAATTGGAGACTAGCGGGGGTCCCGGGGAGCTGTTTTTT
- | - | TRBJ2-5 | TRBV18 | CASSPRGQETQYF | TGTGCCAGCTCACCACGGGGGCAAGAGACCCAGTACTTC
- | - | TRBJ1-5 | TRBV2 | CASSGTQNQPQHF | TGTGCCAGCTCCGGGACCCAAAATCAGCCCCAGCATTTT
TRBD2 | - | TRBJ2-7 | TRBV7-2 | CASSPSPGLAGLYEQYF | TGTGCCAGCAGCCCAAGTCCGGGACTAGCGGGACTCTACGAGCAGTACTTC
TRBD1 | - | TRBJ2-1 | TRBV6-5 | CASSRSGQTYNEQFF | TGTGCCAGCAGTAGATCGGGACAGACCTACAATGAGCAGTTCTTC
TRBD1 | - | TRBJ1-2 | TRBV18 | CASSAQGTYGYTF | TGTGCCAGCTCAGCACAGGGGACGTATGGCTACACCTTC
TRBD2 | few | TRBJ2-3 | TRBV6-4 | CARWTSGGSATSTDTQYF | TGTGCCAGGTGGACTAGCGGGGGGTCGGCGACCAGCACAGATACGCAGTATTTT
TRBD1 | - | TRBJ1-5 | TRBV28 | CASRGAWTGKVGNQPQHF | TGTGCCAGCAGAGGGGCGTGGACAGGGAAAGTTGGCAATCAGCCCCAGCATTTT